This T cell receptor (beta chain) emerged from a study of T cells in tuberculosis. Study details: Blood was taken before or within 7 days of anti-tuberculosis therapy.

Time point of the sample: new active TB diagnosis, blood taken before or within 7 days of starting treatment. Included patients were adults of at least 18, HIV-seronegative, South African. Some clones are missing from TCRdb's copy, which holds only in-frame ones; the method was immunoSEQ multiplex PCR. This repertoire shows 29,000 or so clones, about 90% found once; its top ten account for around 7%. Worth noting for this clone: Antigen: not known.

The V gene lost 2 bases and the J gene lost 7 bases, with 6 bases spanning the gap. The germline gives CDR1 MNHNY, CDR2 SVGAGI (reference sequence). This CDR3 comprises 11 residues. Study-level results: Smaller alpha distances in active tuberculosis partly reflected shorter CDR3-alpha lengths.

This receptor was obtained from an adult with tuberculosis. This specimen was PBMCs, taken at tuberculosis diagnosis. V is TRBV6-6 and J is TRBJ2-7, with D unclear. CDR3 in amino acids: CASSYEREQYF. DNA of the CDR3: TGTGCCAGCAGTTACGAGCGAGAGCAGTACTTC.